This section outlines one TCR beta chain sequence together with its context. J gave up 4 bases and V 2 bases, and 7 bases lay outside the gene matches. The CDR3 runs to 16 residues. CDR1 MNHNS and CDR2 SASEGT come from the germline V gene. Original processing notes: The authors estimated nucleated cell counts from reference gene primer amplification. Sequenced by immunoSEQ multiplex PCR; TCRdb stores in-frame clones only, minus some. V, J and clone size were drawn from that table, and D and trimming were deduced from the DNA. The data contain some 130,000 clones, roughly four fifths of them seen just once; the ten biggest clones take up roughly 10%. The data derive from a study of blood T cell repertoires in COVID-19. Whole-study context: Sites in the United States, Italy and Spain provided acute and convalescent COVID-19 samples. Nucleic acid was either cDNA or gDNA, and it came from T cells, B-cell-depleted T cells, or PBMCs.

The V gene is TRBV6-1, the J gene TRBJ1-1; the match to TRBD1 covers 10 bases. The receptor comes from a human donor in a cohort sampled during active COVID-19. Sequenced sample: peripheral blood. The CDR3 DNA reads as TGTGCCAGCAGTGAACGAAGGACAGGGGGGCTCACTGAAGCTTTCTTT. It encodes CASSERRTGGLTEAFF.